These 17 T cell receptor beta chains came from one sample sequenced in a study of blood T cell repertoires in COVID-19. The data were produced by immunoSEQ multiplex PCR, yet TCRdb's version contains in-frame clones alone and is incomplete. The profile shows fewer than 250,000 clones, around 84% of them singletons. The material sequenced was peripheral blood. The receptors come from a man in his 60s with acute or convalescent COVID-19.

This sequence joins TRBV5-4 and TRBJ1-5, with D possibly TRBD1 on 5 matching bases. CDR3 length: 16 amino acids. From germline, CDR1 is SGHNT and CDR2 YYREEE (reference sequence). The V gene lost 1 base and the J gene lost 0 bases, with 11 bases spanning the gap. CDR3 in amino acids: CASSLRGRYSNQPQHF. DNA for the CDR3: TGTGCCAGCAGCTTGAGGGGCCGCTATAGCAATCAGCCCCAGCATTTT.

The J gene is TRBJ2-7, the V gene TRBV19; maybe TRBD1 (6 bases). Germline V CDR1 and CDR2: LNHDA, SQIVND (reference sequence). The V gene lost 6 bases and the J gene lost 1 base, with 13 bases spanning the gap. This CDR3 is built from 14 residues. CDR3 amino acids: CASSYRVGSYEQYF. The CDR3 DNA follows: TGTGCCAGTAGCTACAGGGTCGGGTCCTACGAGCAGTACTTC.

This clone was observed a handful of times. This rearrangement joins TRBV5-1 to TRBJ2-1; 8 bases are a match to TRBD2. This CDR3 is 15 amino acids long. The germline CDR1 and CDR2 sequences are SGHRS and YFSETQ. J was trimmed by 3 bases and V by 5 bases; bases with no gene match: 7. The CDR3, as DNA: TGCGCCAGCAGGCGGGGCGGGGGGATCTACAATGAGCAGTTCTTC. This translates into CASRRGGGIYNEQFF. Drawing the rest from reference TRBV5-1 and TRBJ2-1, the complete variable domain is KAGVTQTPRYLIKTRGQQVTLSCSPISGHRSVSWYQQTPGQGLQFLFEYFSETQRNKGNFPGRFSGRQFSNSRSEMNVSTLELGDSALYLCASRRGGGIYNEQFFGPGTRLTVL.

This chain links TRBV18 with TRBJ2-3; TRBD2 matches at 9 bases. The CDR3 consists of 15 residues. The V gene's germline CDR1 is KGHSH and CDR2 LQKENI. Trimming removed 3 bases from V and 1 base from J; junction bases left unmatched: 2. CDR3 nucleotides: TGTGCCAGCTCACCTAGCGGGGGTGGCACAGATACGCAGTATTTT. Translating it yields CASSPSGGGTDTQYF.

This clone has only a few counts. The chain employs TRBV7-9 and TRBJ1-1, with a weak D call TRBD1 (5 bases). The ends were cut back, 4 bases at V and 10 bases at J, with 19 bases in the middle. The CDR3 contains 14 residues. From germline, CDR1 is SEHNR and CDR2 FQNEAQ (reference sequence). Here the CDR3 reads CASSSGREVTLAFF. The CDR3, as DNA: TGTGCCAGCAGCTCAGGCAGGGAGGTAACTTTAGCTTTCTTT. The full variable domain, completed using reference TRBV7-9 and TRBJ1-1, is DTGVSQNPRHKITKRGQNVTFRCDPISEHNRLYWYRQTLGQGPEFLTYFQNEAQLEKSRLLSDRFSAERPKGSFSTLEIQRTEQGDSAMYLCASSSGREVTLAFFGQGTRLTVV.

The chain links TRBV6-6 to TRBJ2-7; D is perhaps TRBD2 (5 bases). Germline loops: CDR1 MNHNY, CDR2 SVGAGI (reference sequence). The V end lost 7 bases, the J end lost 7 bases, and 14 bases lay between the germline ends. The CDR3 is 12 residues long. CDR3 sequence (DNA): TGTGCCAGCACGGCCGTCCCGGGGGAGCAGTACTTC. It encodes CASTAVPGEQYF.

The chain joins TRBV3-1 (or the pseudogene TRBV3-2) to TRBJ2-3, with TRBD1 identical over 8 bases. The CDR3 sequence is 17 residues long. J lost 3 bases, V lost 2 bases, and 10 bases had no gene match. From germline, CDR1 is LGHDT and CDR2 YNNKEL (reference sequence). This CDR3 reads CASSQNERTGSTDTQYF. The CDR3 nucleotides are TGTGCCAGCAGCCAAAATGAAAGGACAGGGAGTACAGATACGCAGTATTTT.

The chain is built from TRBV28 and TRBJ1-1; the D gene is possibly TRBD1 (5 bases). The CDR3 covers 16 residues. Germline CDR1 MDHEN, CDR2 SYDVKM. Trimming stripped 3 bases from V and 0 bases from J, with 14 bases between. CDR3 region: CASSFGGWFMNTEAFF. The CDR3 bases are TGTGCCAGCAGTTTCGGGGGATGGTTCATGAACACTGAAGCTTTCTTT.

The chain employs TRBV4-3 and TRBJ1-5; D is unclear. V was clipped by 0 bases and J by 4 bases, with 10 bases between them. The CDR3 totals 15 residues. Per germline, CDR1 LGHNA and CDR2 YSLEER. The CDR3 nucleotides read TGCGCCAGCAGCCAAGAGGTGACGGAGAATCAGCCCCAGCATTTT. Protein product: CASSQEVTENQPQHF.

This clone was counted a single time. V gene TRBV5-4 combines with J gene TRBJ1-6, with 11 nucleotides matching TRBD1. In germline, CDR1 is SGHNT, CDR2 YYREEE (reference sequence). The CDR3 covers 16 residues. The trim removed 4 bases at V and 10 bases at J, leaving 10 bases unmatched. The CDR3 coding sequence is TGTGCCAGCAGCACGGACAGGGGGCTTAAGGGATCACCCCTCCACTTT. Encoded protein: CASSTDRGLKGSPLHF.

This clone was counted only a few times. This rearrangement joins TRBV4-1 to TRBJ2-7; D perhaps matches TRBD2 (5 bases). The V end was cut by 0 bases, the J end by 12 bases, with 18 bases between. Germline lookup yields CDR1 MGHRA and CDR2 YSYEKL. The CDR3 runs to 14 residues. The chain's CDR3 is CASSQERDLQGLYF. The CDR3 DNA is TGCGCCAGCAGCCAAGAGCGCGATCTACAAGGACTGTACTTC.

The chain has TRBV11-3 and TRBJ2-2; weak D call: TRBD2 (6 bases). The CDR3 is 13 amino acids. Germline-derived CDR1 and CDR2 are SGHNT and YENEEA. Trimming cost V 1 base and J 8 bases, with 8 bases left between them. In DNA form, the CDR3 reads TGTGCCAGCAGCTTAGTGCGGGGTGGGGAGCTGTTTTTT. Translating gives CASSLVRGGELFF.

The genes are TRBV9 and TRBJ1-6; possible D gene TRBD1, 5 bases. V was trimmed by 0 bases and J by 10 bases, leaving 11 bases between them. Germline V gives CDR1 SGDLS, CDR2 YYNGEE. The CDR3 covers 14 residues. CDR3 DNA: TGTGCCAGCAGCGTAGCTCAGGGTGGATCACCCCTCCACTTT. As protein: CASSVAQGGSPLHF.

This chain connects TRBV24-1 to TRBJ2-3, with unresolved D. Per germline, CDR1 KGHDR and CDR2 SFDVKD. There are 15 residues in the CDR3. V was pared by 4 bases and J by 1 base, with 11 bases between. The CDR3 reads CATSDPTLGTDTQYF. The CDR3 region has the DNA TGTGCCACCAGTGACCCCACTTTGGGCACAGATACGCAGTATTTT.

The chain couples TRBV5-1 to TRBJ2-7; 9 bases align to TRBD2. This CDR3 region has 15 residues. The germline V gene has CDR1 SGHRS and CDR2 YFSETQ. V was clipped by 4 bases and J by 5 bases; unmatched bases: 10. The CDR3 protein is CASSRRGGATDEQYF. The CDR3 region has the DNA TGCGCCAGCAGCAGACGCGGGGGGGCCACAGACGAGCAGTACTTC. Complete variable domain (other parts from reference TRBV5-1 and TRBJ2-7): KAGVTQTPRYLIKTRGQQVTLSCSPISGHRSVSWYQQTPGQGLQFLFEYFSETQRNKGNFPGRFSGRQFSNSRSEMNVSTLELGDSALYLCASSRRGGATDEQYFGPGTRLTVT.

The CDR3 loop reads CATSDFLGGNEQFF. In nucleotides, the CDR3 is TGTGCCACCAGTGATTTCTTGGGGGGAAATGAGCAGTTCTTC. The chain combines TRBV24-1 with TRBJ2-1, with D perhaps TRBD2 (6 bases). CDR3 length: 14 amino acids. Trimming stripped 1 base from V and 7 bases from J, with 10 bases between. Germline V gene lookup returns CDR1 KGHDR and CDR2 SFDVKD.

This clone was detected only a few times. V is TRBV2 and J is TRBJ1-2, with 9 bases aligning to TRBD1. The CDR3 covers 14 residues. Losses at the gene ends were 6 bases for V and 3 bases for J; bases not matched to a gene: 5. CDR1 is SNHLY, CDR2 FYNNEI, per germline. CDR3: CASRDRGYDYGYTF. In DNA, the CDR3 is TGTGCCAGCAGGGACAGGGGTTACGACTATGGCTACACCTTC.